This passage covers 27 T cell receptor beta chains from one sample sequenced in a study of control samples from healthy donors and cancer patients. Data came from immunoSEQ multiplex PCR; TCRdb stores just in-frame clones and leaves some out. The sample yields about 89,000 clones, 86% seen once. Sequencing was performed on blood. Receptors originate from a man aged 25-45 years in good health.

The rearrangement links TRBV11-2 to TRBJ1-1; 7 bases match TRBD1. V dropped 5 bases and J dropped 11; count of bases not matched to a gene: 14. CDR1 and CDR2 (germline): SGHAT, FQNNGV. CDR3 length equals 14 residues. CDR3 DNA sequence: TGTGCCAGCAGCCCCCCGGGACAGAGTGGAAACGCTTTCTTT. This encodes CASSPPGQSGNAFF.

The chain links TRBV7-9 to TRBJ2-1; TRBD1 is a possible D gene (6 bases). The germline CDR1 and CDR2 sequences are SEHNR and FQNEAQ (reference sequence). The CDR3 totals 13 residues. Trimming stripped 3 bases from V and 4 bases from J, with 7 bases between. CDR3 DNA sequence: TGTGCCAGCAGCTTGGACAGTTACAATGAGCAGTTCTTC. This encodes CASSLDSYNEQFF.

This clone has only one observation. The gene calls are TRBV6-5 and TRBJ1-2, with D possibly matching TRBD1 (5 bases). Trimming removed 7 bases at V and 8 bases at J, with 20 bases between. Germline V gene lookup returns CDR1 MNHEY and CDR2 SVGAGI. The CDR3 sequence is 14 residues long. The CDR3: CASKVGGMIVGYTF. The CDR3 region has the DNA TGTGCCAGCAAGGTGGGGGGTATGATAGTCGGCTACACCTTC.

The chain employs TRBV25-1 and TRBJ2-2, with TRBD2 as a possible D gene (6 bases). V lost 2 bases to trimming and J lost 6 bases, with 7 bases between them. Germline V gene data show CDR1 as MGHDK and CDR2 as SYGVNS. The CDR3 is 13 residues long. The CDR3 sequence is CASSEREAGELFF. Here the CDR3 DNA reads TGTGCCAGCAGTGAAAGGGAGGCCGGGGAGCTGTTTTTT.

This chain joins TRBV9 and TRBJ1-6, with D possibly matching TRBD1 (5 bases). CDR1 SGDLS and CDR2 YYNGEE come from the germline V gene. The CDR3 is 16 residues long. V lost 1 base to trimming and J lost 7 bases, with 15 bases between them. CDR3 sequence reads: CASSVRGELWNSPLHF. As DNA, the CDR3 is TGTGCCAGCAGCGTACGGGGGGAGTTGTGGAATTCACCCCTCCACTTT.

This rearrangement joins TRBV6-5 to TRBJ2-1, with D perhaps TRBD1 (5 bases). Trimming took off 2 bases at V and 7 bases at J, with 9 bases between the two ends. Germline V gene lookup returns CDR1 MNHEY and CDR2 SVGAGI. This CDR3 comprises 13 residues. DNA for the CDR3: TGTGCCAGCAGTTACAATAGGGGAAATGAGCAGTTCTTC. This encodes CASSYNRGNEQFF.

This clone was observed a few times. This chain links TRBV29-1 with TRBJ2-7, with 7 nucleotides matching TRBD2. CDR3 length equals 12 residues. Germline lookup yields CDR1 SQVTM and CDR2 ANQGSEA. The junction had 5 bases not matched to a gene; V was cut back by 4 bases and J by 5 bases. The CDR3: CSVGRGSNEQYF. The CDR3 DNA sequence: TGCAGCGTTGGGCGGGGGAGTAACGAGCAGTACTTC.

This chain uses TRBV27 with TRBJ1-4; TRBD1 is a possible D gene (5 bases). Germline loops: CDR1 MNHEY, CDR2 SMNVEV (reference sequence). V was shortened by 2 bases and J by 9 bases, with 13 bases between the two germline ends. This CDR3 spans 14 amino acids. DNA for the CDR3: TGTGCCAGCAGTTTACGGGGGGGGGATAAAAAACTGTTTTTT. Translation: CASSLRGGDKKLFF.

The chain uses TRBV6-6 and TRBJ1-5; D is undetermined. Germline V lookup: CDR1 MNHNY, CDR2 SVGAGI (reference sequence). The ends were cut back, 0 bases at V and 6 bases at J, with 9 bases in the middle. The CDR3 length is 14 residues. The CDR3 region has the DNA TGTGCCAGCAGTTACTCGGGCACCGGTCAGCCCCAGCATTTT. Protein: CASSYSGTGQPQHF.

V gene TRBV30 combines with J gene TRBJ1-4; 8 bases agree with TRBD1. This CDR3 comprises 14 residues. V trimming: 2 bases; J trimming: 8 bases; junction bases outside the gene matches: 7. Germline CDR1 and CDR2: GTSNPN and SVGIG (reference sequence). The CDR3 is CAWSSTGEEEKLFF. The DNA of the CDR3 is TGTGCCTGGAGTTCGACAGGGGAAGAAGAAAAACTGTTTTTT.

This CDR3 reads CASSLWGEETQYF. Written as DNA, the CDR3 is TGTGCCAGCAGCTTATGGGGGGAAGAGACCCAGTACTTC. The chain links TRBV7-2 to TRBJ2-5, with D possibly matching TRBD2 (6 bases). Germline CDR1 reads SGHTA; CDR2 reads FQGNSA. There are 13 residues in the CDR3. V lost 2 bases and J lost 3, with 7 bases in between. The full variable domain, rest sourced from reference TRBV7-2 and TRBJ2-5, is GAGVSQSPSNKVTEKGKDVELRCDPISGHTALYWYRQSLGQGLEFLIYFQGNSAPDKSGLPSDRFSAERTGGSVSTLTIQRTQQEDSAVYLCASSLWGEETQYFGPGTRLLVL.

In this sample, this clone turned up once. The chain uses TRBV3-1 (or the pseudogene TRBV3-2) and TRBJ2-5; 7 bases are shared with TRBD1. J was trimmed by 0 bases and V by 4 bases; bases with no gene match: 11. This CDR3 is 17 amino acids long. Germline loops: CDR1 LGHDT, CDR2 YNNKEL (reference sequence). CDR3 sequence (DNA): TGTGCCAGCAGCCGTAGCCCGGGACAGCACGACCAAGAGACCCAGTACTTC. This gives the protein CASSRSPGQHDQETQYF.

V and J are TRBV20-1 and TRBJ1-4; D unresolved. With 5 bases removed from V and 9 bases from J, the gap between germline ends came to 13 bases. The CDR3 has 12 residues. Germline-derived CDR1 and CDR2 are DFQATT and SNEGSKA (reference sequence). The CDR3 reads CSAGGANQKLFF. The DNA for the CDR3 is TGCAGTGCTGGTGGAGCTAACCAAAAACTGTTTTTT.

The chain joins TRBV5-1 to TRBJ2-5, with D tentatively TRBD2 (6 bases). V lost 2 bases and J 4 bases, leaving 12 bases between the germline ends. CDR1 and CDR2 (germline): SGHRS, YFSETQ. This CDR3 has 14 amino acids. CDR3 in amino acids: CASSFGGTGETQYF. CDR3 DNA: TGCGCCAGCAGCTTTGGGGGGACTGGAGAGACCCAGTACTTC.

V gene TRBV7-3 combines with J gene TRBJ2-3, with D unclear. The germline gives CDR1 SGHTA, CDR2 FQGTGA. V lost 5 bases to trimming and J lost 5 bases, with 8 bases between them. This CDR3 is 12 amino acids long. CDR3: CASSPPGDTQYF. The CDR3 coding sequence is TGTGCCAGCAGCCCGCCAGGAGATACGCAGTATTTT.

This rearrangement joins TRBV30 to TRBJ2-3; D possibly corresponds to TRBD2 (6 bases). Germline V lookup: CDR1 GTSNPN, CDR2 SVGIG (reference sequence). The CDR3 runs to 13 residues. For the CDR3, the DNA is TGTGCAGCAGGCTTCGGGGGAACAGATACGCAGTATTTT. Translated: CAAGFGGTDTQYF.

The CDR3 loop is CASSLEISGVSELFF. CDR3 DNA sequence: TGTGCCAGCAGCTTGGAGATATCAGGTGTTTCGGAGCTGTTTTTT. The J gene is TRBJ2-2, the V gene TRBV5-5; D unclear. Trimming cost V 0 bases and J 10 bases, with 16 bases left between them. The CDR3 has 15 residues. Germline V CDR1 and CDR2: SGHKS, YYEKEE (reference sequence).

The chain joins TRBV6-5 to TRBJ1-1; D unclear. V gave up 5 bases and J gave up 1 base, with 8 bases separating them. Looked up from germline, CDR1 is MNHEY and CDR2 is SVGAGI. The CDR3 is made up of 13 amino acids. For the CDR3, the DNA is TGTGCCAGCAGTCCCCTTAGGAACACTGAAGCTTTCTTT. The encoded protein is CASSPLRNTEAFF.

The V gene is TRBV20-1, the J gene TRBJ1-1; D gene unclear. The germline V gene has CDR1 DFQATT and CDR2 SNEGSKA (reference sequence). The V and J ends lost 6 bases and 2 bases respectively, with 7 bases between them. The CDR3 extends over 11 amino acids. The CDR3 nucleotides are TGCAGTGCCAAGAAAAACACTGAAGCTTTCTTT. Protein sequence: CSAKKNTEAFF.

The chain combines TRBV18 with TRBJ1-4, with TRBD1 identical over 8 bases. The CDR3 runs 15 residues. CDR1 is KGHSH and CDR2 is LQKENI in the germline V gene. The V and J ends lost 1 base and 6 bases, in that order; junction bases with no gene match: 4. CDR3: CASSPRSGGDEKLFF. CDR3 nucleotide sequence: TGTGCCAGCTCACCACGTTCAGGGGGCGATGAAAAACTGTTTTTT.

This clone has just one count. The chain joins TRBV5-1 to TRBJ2-3; 10 bases line up with TRBD2. Trimming cost V 4 bases and J 4 bases; bases outside gene matches: 6. Germline CDR1 is SGHRS and CDR2 is YFSETQ. CDR3 length: 15 amino acids. This CDR3 reads CASSLRAGGPDTQYF. The CDR3 DNA is TGCGCCAGCAGCCTAAGAGCGGGGGGGCCAGATACGCAGTATTTT.

J is TRBJ2-3 and V is TRBV3-1 (or the pseudogene TRBV3-2); 9 bases align to TRBD1. The CDR3 extends over 15 amino acids. With 5 bases clipped from V and 5 bases from J, the junction kept 8 bases outside the gene matches. Germline CDR1 reads LGHDT; CDR2 reads YNNKEL (reference sequence). Here the CDR3 DNA reads TGTGCCAGCAGCGCCCCAGGACAGGGGAAAGATACGCAGTATTTT. Protein sequence: CASSAPGQGKDTQYF.

The chain carries TRBV19 and TRBJ1-5, with D perhaps TRBD1 (5 bases). Germline assignment: CDR1 LNHDA and CDR2 SQIVND (reference sequence). The ends were cut back, 5 bases at V and 0 bases at J, with 23 bases in the middle. The CDR3 loop spans 19 amino acids. The CDR3 DNA reads TGTGCCAGTAGTTTCTTAATCCTCGGGGCCTCCTATAGCAATCAGCCCCAGCATTTT. The encoded protein is CASSFLILGASYSNQPQHF.

The gene calls are TRBV30 and TRBJ1-2; D possibly corresponds to TRBD1 (5 bases). Germline CDR1 and CDR2: GTSNPN and SVGIG (reference sequence). Trimming removed 1 base at V and 4 bases at J, with 13 bases between. CDR3 length: 14 residues. CDR3 sequence: CAWSAPERGYGYTF. The DNA of the CDR3 is TGTGCCTGGAGTGCGCCAGAAAGGGGCTATGGCTACACCTTC.

This sequence joins TRBV28 and TRBJ2-3, with D perhaps TRBD1 (6 bases). Trimming took off 5 bases at V and 1 base at J, with 13 bases between the two ends. In germline, CDR1 is MDHEN, CDR2 SYDVKM. This CDR3 has 15 amino acids. Here the CDR3 reads CASSPRQEGTDTQYF. The DNA of the CDR3 is TGTGCCAGCAGTCCCCGACAGGAGGGCACAGATACGCAGTATTTT.

This clone was seen a few times. This chain's CDR3 is CASSPYTGGGYQETQYF. The CDR3 DNA follows: TGTGCCAGCAGTCCCTATACAGGGGGCGGGTACCAAGAGACCCAGTACTTC. The genes are TRBV27 and TRBJ2-5; TRBD1 matches at 9 bases. The V and J ends lost 5 bases and 0 bases, in that order; junction bases with no gene match: 10. The germline CDR1 and CDR2 sequences are MNHEY and SMNVEV (reference sequence). The CDR3 length is 17 residues.

The J gene is TRBJ2-6, the V gene TRBV5-5; TRBD2 is a possible D gene (5 bases). The CDR3 contains 16 residues. V was clipped by 0 bases and J by 0 bases, with 7 bases between them. Germline CDR1 reads SGHKS; CDR2 reads YYEKEE (reference sequence). CDR3 coding DNA: TGTGCCAGCAGCTTGGAGGCGGGCTCTGGGGCCAACGTCCTGACTTTC. This encodes CASSLEAGSGANVLTF.